This note documents a single T cell receptor (beta chain) sequence. The CDR3 extends over 13 amino acids. The ends were cut back, 5 bases at V and 9 bases at J, with 11 bases in the middle. Germline assignment: CDR1 SGHDN and CDR2 FVKESK. This entry comes from a study of blood T cells in healthy people across ages. A second PCR of roughly 7 to 11 cycles used a sample-barcoded 5' primer and a J-beta primer mix. TCRdb ran MiXCR on the 5' RACE reads and lists one entry per CDR3 protein. The data show 1.5 million to 2 million distinct CDR3 sequences, with around 48% seen just once and 2.1% held by the top ten.

The material sequenced was blood. The origin of this receptor is a woman aged 40-49 years in good health. The chain couples TRBV14 to TRBJ1-6; D not certain. The CDR3 is CASSAVGSSPLHF. CDR3 in DNA: TGTGCCAGCAGCGCCGTTGGGAGTTCACCCCTCCACTTT.